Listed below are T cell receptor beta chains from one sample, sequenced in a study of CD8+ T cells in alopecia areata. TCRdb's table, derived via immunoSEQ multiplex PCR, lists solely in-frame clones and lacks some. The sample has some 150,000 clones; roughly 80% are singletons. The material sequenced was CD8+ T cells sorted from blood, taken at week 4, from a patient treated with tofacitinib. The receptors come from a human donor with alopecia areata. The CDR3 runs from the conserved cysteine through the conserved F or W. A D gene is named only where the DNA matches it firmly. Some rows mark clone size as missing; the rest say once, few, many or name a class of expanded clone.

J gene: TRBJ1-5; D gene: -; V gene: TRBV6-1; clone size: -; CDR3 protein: CASSLTGPGNQPQHF; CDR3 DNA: TGTGCCAGCAGTCTTACAGGTCCCGGCAATCAGCCCCAGCATTTT
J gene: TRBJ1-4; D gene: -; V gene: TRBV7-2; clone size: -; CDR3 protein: CASSFLSEELFF; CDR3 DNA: TGTGCCAGCAGCTTTCTGAGTGAAGAACTGTTTTTT
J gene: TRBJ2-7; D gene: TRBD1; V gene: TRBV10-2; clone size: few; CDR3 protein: CASSGTGVDYEQYF; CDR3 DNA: TGCGCCAGCAGCGGGACAGGGGTTGACTACGAGCAGTACTTC
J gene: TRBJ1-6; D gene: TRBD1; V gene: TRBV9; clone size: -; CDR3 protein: CASSGQGTKSPLHF; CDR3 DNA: TGTGCCAGCAGCGGACAGGGGACTAAATCACCCCTCCACTTT
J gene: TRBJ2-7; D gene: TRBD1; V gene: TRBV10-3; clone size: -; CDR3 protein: CAISESGGQGALEQYF; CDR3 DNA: TGTGCCATCAGTGAGTCGGGGGGACAGGGGGCTCTCGAGCAGTACTTC
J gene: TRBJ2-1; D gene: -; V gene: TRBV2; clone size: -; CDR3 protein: CASSDASRGYEQFF; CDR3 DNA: TGTGCCAGCAGTGATGCGTCACGGGGCTATGAGCAGTTCTTC
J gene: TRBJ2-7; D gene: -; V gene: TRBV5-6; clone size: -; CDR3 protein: CASSPGPNSYEQYF; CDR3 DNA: TGTGCCAGCAGCCCTGGACCGAACTCCTACGAGCAGTACTTC
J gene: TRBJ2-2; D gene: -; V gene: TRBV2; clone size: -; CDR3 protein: CASTGGSLNTGELFF; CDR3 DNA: TGTGCCAGCACTGGGGGCTCTTTGAACACCGGGGAGCTGTTTTTT
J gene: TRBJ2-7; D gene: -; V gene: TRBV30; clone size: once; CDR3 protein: CAWTGGHEQYF; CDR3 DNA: TGTGCCTGGACTGGCGGGCACGAGCAGTACTTC
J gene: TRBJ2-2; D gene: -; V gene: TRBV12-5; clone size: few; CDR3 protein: CASGFKTEMPNTGELFF; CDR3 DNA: TGTGCTAGTGGTTTTAAAACAGAGATGCCGAACACCGGGGAGCTGTTTTTT
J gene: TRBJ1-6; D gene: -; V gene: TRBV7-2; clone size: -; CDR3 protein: CASSLEGGGYNSPLHF; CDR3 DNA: TGTGCCAGCAGCTTAGAAGGAGGGGGTTATAATTCACCCCTCCACTTT
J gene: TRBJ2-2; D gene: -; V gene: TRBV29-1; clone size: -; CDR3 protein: CSVAENTGELFF; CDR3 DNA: TGCAGCGTTGCCGAGAACACCGGGGAGCTGTTTTTT
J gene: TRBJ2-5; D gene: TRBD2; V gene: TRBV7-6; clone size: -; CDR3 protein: CASSWAGGPQETQYF; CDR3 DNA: TGTGCCAGCAGCTGGGCGGGGGGCCCCCAAGAGACCCAGTACTTC
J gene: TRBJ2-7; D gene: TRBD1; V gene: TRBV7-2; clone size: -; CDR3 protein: CASSPDRAHEQYF; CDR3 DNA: TGTGCCAGCAGCCCCGACAGGGCCCACGAGCAGTACTTC
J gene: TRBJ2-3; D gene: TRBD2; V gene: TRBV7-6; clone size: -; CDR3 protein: CASSLVASGGSTDTQYF; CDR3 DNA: TGTGCCAGCAGCTTAGTGGCTAGCGGGGGGAGCACAGATACGCAGTATTTT
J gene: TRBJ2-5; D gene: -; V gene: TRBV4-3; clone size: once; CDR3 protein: CASSQGPMETQYF; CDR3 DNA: TGCGCCAGCAGCCAAGGACCCATGGAGACCCAGTACTTC
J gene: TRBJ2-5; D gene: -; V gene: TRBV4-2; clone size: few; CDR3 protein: CASSLSGEGSLLETQYF; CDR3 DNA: TGTGCCAGCAGCCTAAGCGGAGAGGGTAGTTTACTGGAGACCCAGTACTTC
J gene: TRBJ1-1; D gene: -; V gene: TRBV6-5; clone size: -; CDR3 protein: CASGRRTNTEAFF; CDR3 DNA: TGTGCCAGCGGTCGTAGGACGAACACTGAAGCTTTCTTT
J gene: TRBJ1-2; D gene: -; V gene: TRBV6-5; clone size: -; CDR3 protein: CASSYSTPGPYGYTF; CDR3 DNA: TGTGCCAGCAGTTACTCGACCCCCGGACCCTATGGCTACACCTTC
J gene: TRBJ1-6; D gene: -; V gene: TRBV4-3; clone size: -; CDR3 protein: CASSQSGDSPLHF; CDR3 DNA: TGCGCCAGCAGCCAATCAGGCGATTCACCCCTCCACTTT
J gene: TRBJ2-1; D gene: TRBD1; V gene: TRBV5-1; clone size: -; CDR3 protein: CASSGGTGHNEQFF; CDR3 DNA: TGCGCCAGCAGCGGCGGGACAGGGCACAATGAGCAGTTCTTC
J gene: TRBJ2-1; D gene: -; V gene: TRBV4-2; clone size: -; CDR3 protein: CASTHGRETYNEQFF; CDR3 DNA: TGTGCCAGCACTCACGGACGGGAGACCTACAATGAGCAGTTCTTC
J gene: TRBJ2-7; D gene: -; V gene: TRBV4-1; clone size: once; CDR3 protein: CASSQEITGGGTYEQYF; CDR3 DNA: TGCGCCAGCAGCCAAGAAATAACAGGGGGGGGAACCTACGAGCAGTACTTC
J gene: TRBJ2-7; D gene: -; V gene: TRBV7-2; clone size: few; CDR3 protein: CASSSVTNFPYEQYF; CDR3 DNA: TGTGCCAGCAGCTCAGTCACTAATTTCCCCTACGAGCAGTACTTC
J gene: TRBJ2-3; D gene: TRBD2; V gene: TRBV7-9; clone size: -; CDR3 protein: CASSSAPGLASDTQYF; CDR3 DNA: TGTGCCAGCAGCTCAGCTCCGGGACTAGCGTCAGATACGCAGTATTTT
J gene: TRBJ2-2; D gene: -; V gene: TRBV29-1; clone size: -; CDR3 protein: CSVFGVGGELFF; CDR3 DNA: TGCAGCGTTTTCGGAGTTGGCGGGGAGCTGTTTTTT
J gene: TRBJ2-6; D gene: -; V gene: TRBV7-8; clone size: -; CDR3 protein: CASSLEFRPSSGANVLTF; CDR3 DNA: TGTGCCAGCAGCTTAGAGTTCAGACCGAGCTCTGGGGCCAACGTCCTGACTTTC
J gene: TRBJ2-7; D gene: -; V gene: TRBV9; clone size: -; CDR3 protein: CASSPTPASEQYF; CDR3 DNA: TGTGCCAGCAGCCCTACCCCGGCCTCCGAGCAGTACTTC
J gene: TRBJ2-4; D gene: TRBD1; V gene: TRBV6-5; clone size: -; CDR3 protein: CASSTEGQGGNIQYF; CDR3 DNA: TGTGCCAGCAGTACGGAGGGACAGGGTGGTAACATTCAGTACTTC
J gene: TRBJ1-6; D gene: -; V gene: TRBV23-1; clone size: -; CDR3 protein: CASSQSPGVDSPLHF; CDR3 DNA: TGCGCCAGCAGTCAATCACCAGGCGTAGATTCACCCCTCCACTTT
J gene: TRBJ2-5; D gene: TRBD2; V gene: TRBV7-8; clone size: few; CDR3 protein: CASSLASNLAGGETQYF; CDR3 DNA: TGTGCCAGCAGCTTAGCAAGCAACCTAGCGGGGGGAGAGACCCAGTACTTC
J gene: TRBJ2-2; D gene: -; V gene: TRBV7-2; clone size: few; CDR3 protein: CASSVGTTTGELFF; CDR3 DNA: TGTGCCAGCAGCGTGGGGACAACCACCGGGGAGCTGTTTTTT
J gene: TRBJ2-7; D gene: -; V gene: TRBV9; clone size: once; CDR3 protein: CASSSTSAPGYEQYF; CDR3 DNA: TGTGCCAGCAGCTCCACTTCGGCCCCTGGGTACGAGCAGTACTTC
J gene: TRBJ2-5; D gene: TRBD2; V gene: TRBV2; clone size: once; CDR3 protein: CASSEGRLAGAYPHQETQYF; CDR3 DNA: TGTGCCAGCAGTGAAGGCCGACTAGCGGGGGCCTATCCCCACCAAGAGACCCAGTACTTC